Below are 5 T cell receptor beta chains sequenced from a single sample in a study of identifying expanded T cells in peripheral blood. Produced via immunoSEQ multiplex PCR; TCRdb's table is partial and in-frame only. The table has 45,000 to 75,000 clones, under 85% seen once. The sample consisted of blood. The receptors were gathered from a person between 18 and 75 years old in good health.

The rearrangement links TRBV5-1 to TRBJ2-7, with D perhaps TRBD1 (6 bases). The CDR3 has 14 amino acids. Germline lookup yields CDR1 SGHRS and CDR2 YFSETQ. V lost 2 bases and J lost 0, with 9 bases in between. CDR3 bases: TGCGCCAGCAGCTTACAGGGACCCTCCTACGAGCAGTACTTC. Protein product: CASSLQGPSYEQYF.

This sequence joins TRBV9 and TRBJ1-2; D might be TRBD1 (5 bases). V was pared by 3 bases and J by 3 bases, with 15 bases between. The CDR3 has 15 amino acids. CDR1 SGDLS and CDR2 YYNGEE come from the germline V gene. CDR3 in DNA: TGTGCCAGCAGCGAAACAGGTTTCTGGGACTATGGCTACACCTTC. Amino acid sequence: CASSETGFWDYGYTF.

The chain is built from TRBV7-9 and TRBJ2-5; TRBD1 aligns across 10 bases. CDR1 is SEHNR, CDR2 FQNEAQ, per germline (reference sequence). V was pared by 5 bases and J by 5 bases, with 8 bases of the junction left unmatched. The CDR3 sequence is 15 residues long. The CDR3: CASSQRQGARETQYF. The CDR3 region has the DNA TGTGCCAGCAGCCAAAGACAGGGGGCGAGGGAGACCCAGTACTTC.

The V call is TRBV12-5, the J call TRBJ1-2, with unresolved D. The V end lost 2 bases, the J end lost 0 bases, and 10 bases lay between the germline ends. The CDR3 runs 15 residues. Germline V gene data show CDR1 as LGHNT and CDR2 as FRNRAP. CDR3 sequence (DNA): TGTGCTAGTGGTTTGTTAACAGTCCCTAACTATGGCTACACCTTC. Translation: CASGLLTVPNYGYTF.

CDR3 in amino acids: CASSLWASTDTQYF. The DNA for the CDR3 is TGCGCCAGCAGCCTTTGGGCCTCCACAGATACGCAGTATTTT. The V and J genes are TRBV4-3 and TRBJ2-3, with D uncertain. There are 14 residues in the CDR3. CDR1 is LGHNA, CDR2 YSLEER, per germline. Deletions cut 4 bases from V and 2 bases from J, with 10 bases between.